This T cell receptor beta chain stems from a study of CD8+ T cells in alopecia areata. This clone appeared a few times. Sequencing used cDNA as its template, made by extracting RNA and reverse transcribing it. Here immunoSEQ multiplex PCR was the method, and the copy in TCRdb shows in-frame clones only, minus some. The table lists 150,000 or so clones, 45% to 65% of them singletons. Germline loops: CDR1 GTSNPN, CDR2 SVGIG (reference sequence). Trimming stripped 0 bases from V and 0 bases from J, with 2 bases between. The CDR3 sequence is 12 residues long. The sample's treatment: oral pan-JAK inhibitor, 5-10 mg twice daily.

This sequence was found in a human donor with alopecia areata. This material consisted of CD8+ T cells sorted from blood, taken at week 4, from a patient treated with tofacitinib. The V call is TRBV30, the J call TRBJ1-1; D is unclear. The CDR3 DNA reads TGTGCCTGGAGTGTAGTGAACACTGAAGCTTTCTTT. It specifies CAWSVVNTEAFF.